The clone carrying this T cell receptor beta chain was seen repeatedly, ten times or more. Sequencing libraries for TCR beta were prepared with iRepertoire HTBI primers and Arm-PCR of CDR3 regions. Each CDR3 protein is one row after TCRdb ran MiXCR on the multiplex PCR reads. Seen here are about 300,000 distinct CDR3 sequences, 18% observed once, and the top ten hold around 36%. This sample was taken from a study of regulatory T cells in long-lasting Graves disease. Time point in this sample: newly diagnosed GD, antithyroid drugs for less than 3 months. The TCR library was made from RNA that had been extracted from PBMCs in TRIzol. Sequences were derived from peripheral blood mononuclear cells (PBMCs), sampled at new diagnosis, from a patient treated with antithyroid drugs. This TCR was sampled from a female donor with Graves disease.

The CDR3 nucleotides are TGCAGTGCTAGGGGGGACAAGGAGTACGAGCAGTACTTC. The encoded protein is CSARGDKEYEQYF. The V and J genes are TRBV20-1 and TRBJ2-7; tentative D call: TRBD1 (6 bases). V gave up 3 bases and J gave up 4 bases, with 13 bases separating them. Germline CDR1 reads DFQATT; CDR2 reads SNEGSKA (reference sequence). The length of the CDR3 is 13 residues.